The 10 T cell receptor beta chains below were found in one sample sequenced in a study of post-analysis software for immune sequencing data. The antigens of these receptors remain unknown. TCR beta cDNA libraries had unique molecular identifiers. TCRdb reprocessed the PCR reads with MiXCR, giving one entry per CDR3 protein. Counted here are about 680,000 distinct CDR3 sequences, approximately 59% occurring once; the ten biggest clones make up 11%. Points from the study as a whole: In patients, TRBV5-6, TRBV5-1 and TRBV20-1 belonged to roughly 5 TRBV segments found more frequently than in controls.

Sequences were obtained from blood. The origin of the receptors is a girl aged 2 to 9 with multiple sclerosis.

The gene calls are TRBV7-8 and TRBJ2-7; D is possibly TRBD1 (6 bases). V gave up 1 base and J gave up 9 bases, with 13 bases separating them. Germline lookup yields CDR1 SGHVS and CDR2 FQNEAQ. The CDR3 consists of 13 residues. The CDR3 nucleotides are TGTGCCAGCAGCTTAGTGGGCCAGGGGATGCAGTACTTC. It specifies CASSLVGQGMQYF.

The sample holds many counts of this clonotype. This chain connects TRBV20-1 to TRBJ1-2, with D possibly TRBD1 on 5 matching bases. The CDR3 length is 13 residues. Germline CDR1 reads DFQATT; CDR2 reads SNEGSKA (reference sequence). The ends were cut back, 6 bases at V and 3 bases at J, with 14 bases in the middle. Here the CDR3 reads CSASLGTDYGYTF. CDR3 coding DNA: TGCAGTGCCTCCTTAGGGACGGACTATGGCTACACCTTC.

In its sample, this clonotype was seen a few times. This sequence joins TRBV20-1 and TRBJ2-7, with 7 nucleotides matching TRBD2. V was pared by 0 bases and J by 4 bases, with 15 bases of the junction left unmatched. CDR1 DFQATT and CDR2 SNEGSKA come from the germline V gene (reference sequence). The CDR3 is 17 residues long. CDR3 nucleotide sequence: TGCAGTGCTAGAGATATGGCACATGCGGGAGTTGGGTACGAGCAGTACTTC. This gives the protein CSARDMAHAGVGYEQYF.

Regarding this clonotype: In this CDR3 the conserved last residue, phenylalanine or tryptophan, is missing, so a read error is likely. This rearrangement joins TRBV12-3 or TRBV12-4 to TRBJ1-2, with D unresolved. Between the trimmed V and J ends, which lost 7 bases and 8 bases, there was a span of 17 bases. This CDR3 spans 13 amino acids. The CDR3 here is CASTRFEVGGYTC. The CDR3 DNA reads TGTGCCAGCACTAGGTTTGAAGTGGGCGGCTACACCTGC.

In this sample, this clonotype turned up once. The chain uses TRBV27 and TRBJ2-1, with 15 bases fitting TRBD2. The CDR3 contains 19 residues. V lost 4 bases and J lost 0; bases outside the gene matches: 7. CDR1 MNHEY and CDR2 SMNVEV come from the germline V gene (reference sequence). CDR3 sequence reads: CASSSGLAGGTSSYNEQFF. The CDR3 DNA reads as TGTGCCAGCAGTTCCGGACTAGCGGGAGGGACCAGCTCCTACAATGAGCAGTTCTTC.

J is TRBJ2-1 and V is TRBV6-5, with D perhaps TRBD2 (6 bases). The CDR3 length is 13 residues. Germline V lookup: CDR1 MNHEY, CDR2 SVGAGI. V lost 5 bases, J lost 8 bases, and 13 bases lay in between. In nucleotides, the CDR3 is TGTGCCAGCAGTAGTGGACTAAGCCATGAGCAGTTCTTC. Translation gives CASSSGLSHEQFF.

The chain joins TRBV3-1 to TRBJ1-4; D uncertain. Trimming removed 0 bases from V and 3 bases from J, with 5 bases in between. The CDR3 length is 14 residues. Germline lookup yields CDR1 LGHDT and CDR2 YNNKEL (reference sequence). CDR3 nucleotides: TGTGCCAGCAGCCAAGATCAGGCTAATGAAAAACTGTTTTTT. Translation: CASSQDQANEKLFF.

The CDR3 sequence: CVGSLADRDGYTF. The DNA of the CDR3 is TGTGTCGGCAGCTTAGCGGACAGGGATGGCTACACCTTC. This chain connects TRBV7-2 to TRBJ1-2; TRBD1 matches 8 bases. Germline V lookup: CDR1 SGHTA, CDR2 FQGNSA. CDR3 length: 13 amino acids. Filled out from reference TRBV7-2 and TRBJ1-2, the complete variable domain reads GAGVSQSPSNKVTEKGKDVELRCDPISGHTALYWYRQSLGQGLEFLIYFQGNSAPDKSGLPSDRFSAERTGGSVSTLTIQRTQQEDSAVYLCVGSLADRDGYTFGSGTRLTVV.

This clonotype was detected many times. The V and J genes are TRBV2 and TRBJ2-5; D possibly corresponds to TRBD2 (5 bases). Germline V CDR1 and CDR2: SNHLY, FYNNEI. The V and J ends lost 10 bases and 5 bases respectively, with 11 bases between them. The length of the CDR3 is 11 residues. CDR3 sequence (DNA): TGTGCCACCCATGGAGGCGAGACCCAGTACTTC. Amino acid sequence: CATHGGETQYF. Filled out from reference TRBV2 and TRBJ2-5, the complete variable domain reads EPEVTQTPSHQVTQMGQEVILRCVPISNHLYFYWYRQILGQKVEFLVSFYNNEISEKSEIFDDQFSVERPDGSNFTLKIRSTKLEDSAMYFCATHGGETQYFGPGTRLLVL.

This clonotype was found a few times. The chain is built from TRBV3-1 and TRBJ2-1, with TRBD2 matching over 12 bases. Germline V gene data show CDR1 as LGHDT and CDR2 as YNNKEL (reference sequence). V was pared by 3 bases and J by 4 bases, with 4 bases of the junction left unmatched. The CDR3 is 16 residues long. The CDR3 region has the DNA TGTGCCAGCAGCCATGTGACTAGCGGGAGATACAATGAGCAGTTCTTC. It specifies CASSHVTSGRYNEQFF.